This T cell receptor beta chain comes out of a study of beta chain features in type 1 diabetes. The sequenced template was cDNA made from the entire isolated RNA. The data were produced by immunoSEQ multiplex PCR, yet TCRdb's version contains in-frame clones alone and is incomplete. The table records about 41,000 clones, roughly 70% of them present only once. Study outcomes and limitations: When Type 1 diabetes patients were examined, their TCRB CDR3s proved moderately but significantly shorter in all four CD4+ subsets.

Looked up from germline, CDR1 is SGHVS and CDR2 is FNYEAQ. Trimming cost V 5 bases and J 6 bases; bases outside gene matches: 9. The CDR3 is made up of 14 amino acids. In the case of this clone: Its antigen remains unknown.

The chain links TRBV7-6 to TRBJ2-7; 8 bases fit TRBD1. The receptor's source is a man aged 30 to 39 with type 1 diabetes. Some clones in this sample may be carry-over from other donors' samples. The sequencing sample was made of Tregs from blood. The CDR3 coding sequence is TGTGCCAGCAGCCCCGGGACAGGATCAGGCGAGCAGTACTTC. Residues: CASSPGTGSGEQYF.